The clone carrying this T cell receptor beta chain appeared many times. PCR was performed a second time for about 7 to 11 cycles using a sample-barcoded 5' primer and a J-beta primer mix. TCRdb reprocessed the 5' RACE reads with MiXCR, giving one entry per CDR3 protein. Among 1.5 million to 2 million distinct CDR3 sequences listed, around 35% were seen once. The data originate from a study of blood T cells in healthy people across ages. V shed 1 base and J shed 5 bases, with 8 bases lying between them. Germline values: CDR1 SGHTA, CDR2 FQGNSA. This CDR3 spans 13 amino acids. The chain uses TRBV7-2 and TRBJ2-5; D possibly corresponds to TRBD1 (5 bases). Sequences were obtained from blood. The receptor comes from a woman between 25 and 40 years old in good health. The CDR3 region is CASSLVRQETQYF. The CDR3 coding sequence is TGTGCCAGCAGCTTAGTCAGACAGGAGACCCAGTACTTC.